The 20 T cell receptor beta chains presented below share a single source sample, sequenced in a study of shared clonotypes between healthy human individuals. The assay was immunoSEQ multiplex PCR, and TCRdb's table has in-frame clones only and misses some. The sample contains 2 million to 2.5 million clones, around 96% of which appear only once. Naive CD8 cells were CD45RO-negative, positively selected for CCR7, excluding terminally differentiated effector memory CD45RA+ cells. Sequenced material: naive CD8+ T cells sorted from blood. The receptors were sampled from a man aged 18 to 30 in good health.

V and J are TRBV19 and TRBJ1-5; D gene unclear. There are 13 residues in the CDR3. V was cut by 1 base and J by 6 bases, with 7 bases left in between. CDR1 and CDR2 from the germline V gene are LNHDA and SQIVND (reference sequence). The CDR3 protein is CASSIGVGQPQHF. CDR3 in DNA: TGTGCCAGTAGTATAGGAGTTGGTCAGCCCCAGCATTTT.

This clone was found once. The V call is TRBV4-2, the J call TRBJ1-1, with D tentatively TRBD1 (5 bases). Trimming shortened V by 4 bases and J by 3 bases, and 12 bases separated the two germline ends. Germline loops: CDR1 LGHNA, CDR2 YNFKEQ. The CDR3 has 14 residues. This CDR3 is CASSPGGWDTEAFF. The CDR3 DNA is TGTGCCAGCAGCCCCGGGGGGTGGGACACTGAAGCTTTCTTT.

The gene calls are TRBV12-5 and TRBJ2-3, with TRBD1 identical over 7 bases. The ends lost 4 bases at V and 4 bases at J; junction bases unmatched: 2. Germline CDR1 is LGHNT and CDR2 is FRNRAP. This CDR3 region has 13 residues. DNA for the CDR3: TGTGCTAGTGGTTCCGGACAGGCAGATACGCAGTATTTT. Translated: CASGSGQADTQYF.

The table lists this clone with a count of one. This specimen includes other DNA sequences encoding the same CDR3. Here the CDR3 DNA reads TGTGCCAGCAGCTTCGATCTACAAGAGACCCAGTACTTC. Its protein is CASSFDLQETQYF. This chain links TRBV7-9 with TRBJ2-5; D not resolved. Per germline, CDR1 SEHNR and CDR2 FQNEAQ (reference sequence). V was pared by 3 bases and J by 2 bases, with 7 bases between. This CDR3 is 13 amino acids long.

This clone was picked up one time. J is TRBJ2-1 and V is TRBV6-5; tentatively, D is TRBD1 (5 bases). The V gene lost 2 bases and the J gene lost 3 bases, with 11 bases spanning the gap. Germline assignment: CDR1 MNHEY and CDR2 SVGAGI. This CDR3 contains 15 residues. The CDR3 DNA follows: TGTGCCAGCAGTTACCAAGGGGTGGGCTACAATGAGCAGTTCTTC. Its translation: CASSYQGVGYNEQFF.

For this clone: Other nucleotide sequences from this sample produce the same CDR3. The chain recombines TRBV30 with TRBJ1-1; no firm D call. CDR1 and CDR2 (germline): GTSNPN, SVGIG (reference sequence). V was cut by 2 bases and J by 1 base, with 8 bases left in between. The CDR3 contains 13 residues. In DNA form, the CDR3 reads TGTGCCTGGAGTCTGGTGGGGAACACTGAAGCTTTCTTT. This sequence encodes CAWSLVGNTEAFF.

The genes are TRBV4-1 and TRBJ1-2, with D maybe TRBD1 (6 bases). The CDR3 spans 15 residues. Germline CDR1 reads MGHRA; CDR2 reads YSYEKL. Between the trimmed V and J ends, which lost 3 bases and 0 bases, there was a span of 11 bases. The CDR3 coding sequence is TGCGCCAGCAGCCATAGACAGGAATCTAACTATGGCTACACCTTC. It yields the protein CASSHRQESNYGYTF.

This clone was found once. The same CDR3 is also encoded by other DNA sequences in this sample. CDR3 bases: TGTGCCAGCAGCTTAGGGGGCGGGTCCTACGAGCAGTACTTC. As protein: CASSLGGGSYEQYF. The V call is TRBV7-9, the J call TRBJ2-7; D is tentatively TRBD1 or TRBD2 (5 bases each). Trimming cost V 1 base and J 1 base, with 8 bases left between them. CDR3 length: 14 residues. Germline CDR1 SEHNR, CDR2 FQNEAQ (reference sequence). Based on the CDR3 plus reference TRBV7-9 and TRBJ2-7, the full variable domain is DTGVSQNPRHKITKRGQNVTFRCDPISEHNRLYWYRQTLGQGPEFLTYFQNEAQLEKSRLLSDRFSAERPKGSFSTLEIQRTEQGDSAMYLCASSLGGGSYEQYFGPGTRLTVT.

The genes are TRBV4-3 and TRBJ2-1; D is perhaps TRBD1 (5 bases). Trimming took off 0 bases at V and 3 bases at J, with 12 bases between the two ends. This CDR3 has 16 residues. Germline lookup yields CDR1 LGHNA and CDR2 YSLEER. This CDR3 is CASSQERWGNYNEQFF. CDR3 nucleotide sequence: TGCGCCAGCAGCCAAGAAAGATGGGGCAACTACAATGAGCAGTTCTTC.

This chain uses TRBV12-5 with TRBJ2-1; D gene ambiguous. The CDR3 runs 10 residues. V was clipped by 5 bases and J by 5 bases, with 1 base between them. Germline CDR1 reads LGHNT; CDR2 reads FRNRAP. CDR3 in amino acids: CASGNNEQFF. The CDR3, as DNA: TGTGCTAGTGGTAACAATGAGCAGTTCTTC. Full variable domain (remainder filled in from reference TRBV12-5 and TRBJ2-1): DARVTQTPRHKVTEMGQEVTMRCQPILGHNTVFWYRQTMMQGLELLAYFRNRAPLDDSGMPKDRFSAEMPDATLATLKIQPSEPRDSAVYFCASGNNEQFFGPGTRLTVL.

The V call is TRBV27, the J call TRBJ2-7; 8 bases are shared with TRBD1. The CDR3 is 15 amino acids. V shed 5 bases and J 3 bases; nucleotides not matched to a gene: 9. Per germline, CDR1 MNHEY and CDR2 SMNVEV (reference sequence). CDR3 nucleotides: TGTGCCAGCAGTGCCCGACAGGGGTTTAACTACGAGCAGTACTTC. It encodes CASSARQGFNYEQYF.

This sequence joins TRBV27 and TRBJ1-1; D is unresolved. Germline V gives CDR1 MNHEY, CDR2 SMNVEV (reference sequence). The CDR3 runs 13 residues. V was shortened by 5 bases and J by 0 bases, with 7 bases between the two germline ends. CDR3: CASSGLMNTEAFF. DNA for the CDR3: TGTGCCAGCAGTGGACTGATGAACACTGAAGCTTTCTTT.

The chain uses TRBV4-1 and TRBJ2-7; D is unclear. The CDR3 contains 14 residues. V was shortened by 1 base and J by 0 bases, with 7 bases between the two germline ends. CDR1 is MGHRA and CDR2 is YSYEKL in the germline V gene. The CDR3 region has the DNA TGCGCCAGCAGCCAAGGAACCCGCTCCTACGAGCAGTACTTC. It encodes CASSQGTRSYEQYF.

This CDR3 reads CASSLTARALRTYNEQFF. The CDR3 region has the DNA TGTGCCAGCAGCTTAACAGCTAGAGCCCTAAGAACCTACAATGAGCAGTTCTTC. V and J are TRBV7-2 and TRBJ2-1, with unresolved D. Germline CDR1 SGHTA, CDR2 FQGNSA. The V end was cut by 2 bases, the J end by 2 bases, with 19 bases between. CDR3 length: 18 amino acids.

The CDR3 loop is CASSPLVGEGDEQFF. CDR3 DNA sequence: TGTGCCAGCTCACCACTGGTGGGGGAGGGCGATGAGCAGTTCTTC. J is TRBJ2-1 and V is TRBV18; 7 nucleotides align to TRBD2. This CDR3 comprises 15 residues. Germline V gene sequence: CDR1 KGHSH, CDR2 LQKENI. The junction had 8 bases not matched to a gene; V was cut back by 1 base and J by 8 bases.

V and J are TRBV5-4 and TRBJ1-1; D is unresolved. CDR1 and CDR2 from the germline V gene are SGHNT and YYREEE (reference sequence). This CDR3 contains 12 residues. Trimming took off 0 bases at V and 7 bases at J, with 7 bases between the two ends. CDR3 sequence (DNA): TGTGCCAGCAGCTTGGACGACCGTGAAGCTTTCTTT. Its translation: CASSLDDREAFF.

J is TRBJ2-5 and V is TRBV6-1; 7 bases are shared with TRBD1. The germline gives CDR1 MNHNS, CDR2 SASEGT. With 7 bases clipped from V and 3 bases from J, the junction kept 11 bases outside the gene matches. CDR3 length: 15 amino acids. Here the CDR3 DNA reads TGTGCCAGCATCGAAACTTGGGACAGAGAAGAGACCCAGTACTTC. Its translation is CASIETWDREETQYF.

V is TRBV6-5 and J is TRBJ2-1; either TRBD1 or TRBD2 may fit D (5 bases each). The germline V and J ends were trimmed by 2 bases and 4 bases, with 12 bases remaining between them. CDR3 length: 15 residues. Germline CDR1 and CDR2: MNHEY and SVGAGI. The CDR3 DNA follows: TGTGCCAGCAGTTACGTTGGGACCAGTTACAATGAGCAGTTCTTC. Translating it yields CASSYVGTSYNEQFF.

This chain links TRBV23-1 with TRBJ2-7; 9 bases align to TRBD1. TRBV23-1 is filed as an ORF, its function uncertain. This CDR3 contains 16 residues. The junction had 8 bases not matched to a gene; V was cut back by 0 bases and J by 5 bases. CDR3 DNA sequence: TGCGCCAGCAGTCAATCAATAGGGGACAGGGACCACGAGCAGTACTTC. Translation gives CASSQSIGDRDHEQYF.

J is TRBJ2-3 and V is TRBV10-2; D not certain. V lost 0 bases and J 10 bases, leaving 8 bases between the germline ends. From germline, CDR1 is WSHSY and CDR2 SAAADI. The length of the CDR3 is 12 residues. CDR3 sequence: CASSESKRSQYF. Written as DNA, the CDR3 is TGCGCCAGCAGTGAGTCGAAGCGTTCGCAGTATTTT.